Presented here are 20 T cell receptor beta chains from one specimen sequenced in a study of blood T cell repertoires in COVID-19. Sequencing was performed with immunoSEQ multiplex PCR; in TCRdb, only in-frame clones are kept and a portion is missing. The profile shows about 120,000 clones, roughly 84% of them singletons. Material for sequencing was peripheral blood. Receptor source: a woman of 80 years or more with acute or convalescent COVID-19.

The chain uses TRBV3-1 (or the pseudogene TRBV3-2) and TRBJ2-7; a possible D gene is TRBD1 (6 bases). This CDR3 has 16 residues. Germline CDR1 is LGHDT and CDR2 is YNNKEL (reference sequence). Trimming pared 0 bases from V and 3 bases from J, leaving 15 bases between. CDR3 loop: CASSQDVQGGLYEQYF. For the CDR3, the DNA is TGTGCCAGCAGCCAAGATGTACAGGGCGGACTCTACGAGCAGTACTTC.

This rearrangement joins TRBV5-1 to TRBJ2-7; 8 nucleotides align to TRBD1. CDR3 length: 14 residues. Trimming at V came to 4 bases and at J to 4 bases, leaving 7 bases not matched to a gene. The germline gives CDR1 SGHRS, CDR2 YFSETQ. The CDR3 bases are TGCGCCAGCAGCCCTAGGACAGGGACATACGAGCAGTACTTC. Translated, it gives CASSPRTGTYEQYF. The entire variable domain, with the rest obtained from reference TRBV5-1 and TRBJ2-7, is as follows: KAGVTQTPRYLIKTRGQQVTLSCSPISGHRSVSWYQQTPGQGLQFLFEYFSETQRNKGNFPGRFSGRQFSNSRSEMNVSTLELGDSALYLCASSPRTGTYEQYFGPGTRLTVT.

This chain connects TRBV7-2 to TRBJ1-5; 7 nucleotides match TRBD1. CDR1 and CDR2 (germline): SGHTA, FQGNSA. The V segment lost 3 bases and the J segment 0 bases; nucleotides outside the gene matches: 5. The CDR3 runs 16 residues. CDR3 amino acids: CASSLGTVYSNQPQHF. The CDR3 DNA reads as TGTGCCAGCAGCTTGGGGACAGTATATAGCAATCAGCCCCAGCATTTT.

The rearrangement links TRBV19 to TRBJ1-2; possible D gene TRBD1, 6 bases. Between the trimmed V and J ends, which lost 3 bases and 8 bases, there was a span of 13 bases. Germline CDR1 and CDR2: LNHDA and SQIVND (reference sequence). This CDR3 region has 13 residues. CDR3 nucleotide sequence: TGTGCCAGTAGTATTAAGGGGGGGCGCGGCTACACCTTC. Its protein product is CASSIKGGRGYTF.

The genes are TRBV7-2 and TRBJ2-5, with 10 bases fitting TRBD1. Germline V CDR1 and CDR2: SGHTA, FQGNSA. The CDR3 extends over 14 amino acids. V shed 3 bases and J 5 bases; nucleotides not matched to a gene: 3. For the CDR3, the DNA is TGTGCCAGCAGCTTGGACAGGGGGTGGGAGACCCAGTACTTC. This gives the protein CASSLDRGWETQYF.

The genes are TRBV3-1 (or the pseudogene TRBV3-2) and TRBJ2-2; TRBD2 might be the D (5 bases). V gave up 4 bases and J gave up 4 bases, with 16 bases separating them. Germline V gives CDR1 LGHDT, CDR2 YNNKEL (reference sequence). The CDR3 loop spans 16 amino acids. The CDR3 DNA follows: TGTGCCAGCAGCCTACGGGGATCCCGGGGCACCGGGGAGCTGTTTTTT. Protein product: CASSLRGSRGTGELFF.

The chain links TRBV5-4 to TRBJ1-1, with TRBD1 identical over 7 bases. This CDR3 contains 15 residues. Germline V gives CDR1 SGHNT, CDR2 YYREEE (reference sequence). Losses at the gene ends were 0 bases for V and 1 base for J; bases not matched to a gene: 3. CDR3 in DNA: TGTGCCAGCAGCTTGGCGGCAGGGGGGAACACTGAAGCTTTCTTT. This translates into CASSLAAGGNTEAFF.

The chain combines TRBV28 with TRBJ2-5; tentatively, D is TRBD1 (5 bases). The germline V gene encodes CDR1 MDHEN and CDR2 SYDVKM. V lost 6 bases and J lost 1, with 15 bases in between. This CDR3 is built from 15 residues. CDR3 sequence (DNA): TGTGCCAGCAGCACCCCCAGCAGGGTCCAAGAGACCCAGTACTTC. Translated, it gives CASSTPSRVQETQYF.

The V call is TRBV5-4, the J call TRBJ2-4, with 11 bases identical to TRBD2. V trimming: 3 bases; J trimming: 5 bases; junction bases outside the gene matches: 1. The CDR3 covers 14 residues. Per the germline V gene, CDR1 is SGHNT and CDR2 is YYREEE (reference sequence). In nucleotides, the CDR3 is TGTGCCAGCAGCTCGGGACTAGCGGAAAACATTCAGTACTTC. This codes for CASSSGLAENIQYF.

The chain employs TRBV2 and TRBJ1-1; no reliable D call. This CDR3 spans 13 amino acids. Germline V gene sequence: CDR1 SNHLY, CDR2 FYNNEI. The CDR3 sequence: CAVSRRARTEAFF. The CDR3 DNA sequence: TGTGCTGTTAGTAGGAGGGCGAGGACTGAAGCTTTCTTT.

This clone was found once. CDR3 loop: CASSLYRDTDRGNYGYTF. In DNA, the CDR3 is TGTGCCAGCAGTTTATACCGCGACACGGACAGGGGGAACTATGGCTACACCTTC. This chain connects TRBV28 to TRBJ1-2; 10 nucleotides agree with TRBD1. This CDR3 has 18 amino acids. V shed 1 base, J shed 2 bases, and the junction held 10 bases outside the gene matches. The germline V gene encodes CDR1 MDHEN and CDR2 SYDVKM.

The chain couples TRBV9 to TRBJ1-5; weak D call: TRBD1 (6 bases). Between the trimmed V and J ends, which lost 0 bases and 15 bases, there was a span of 22 bases. This CDR3 contains 15 residues. The V gene's germline CDR1 is SGDLS and CDR2 YYNGEE. The CDR3 protein is CASSVEWGGPHPLHF. CDR3 coding DNA: TGTGCCAGCAGCGTAGAATGGGGGGGGCCCCATCCGCTGCATTTT.

Only one count was recorded for this clone. The chain recombines TRBV5-1 with TRBJ2-1, with D possibly matching TRBD1 (5 bases). V shed 5 bases and J shed 6 bases, with 15 bases lying between them. There are 14 residues in the CDR3. Germline V gives CDR1 SGHRS, CDR2 YFSETQ. The CDR3: CASRKGSGSNEQFF. CDR3 nucleotides: TGCGCCAGCAGGAAAGGCTCAGGGTCCAATGAGCAGTTCTTC.

The V gene is TRBV3-1 (or the pseudogene TRBV3-2), the J gene TRBJ1-6; D may be TRBD1 (6 bases). Germline CDR1 and CDR2: LGHDT and YNNKEL (reference sequence). Trimming pared 6 bases from V and 9 bases from J, leaving 12 bases between. CDR3 length: 13 amino acids. CDR3 region: CASREGGSSPLHF. CDR3 coding DNA: TGTGCCAGCAGGGAGGGGGGGAGTTCACCCCTCCACTTT.

The chain has TRBV6-5 and TRBJ2-2; 10 nucleotides line up with TRBD2. With 5 bases clipped from V and 6 bases from J, the junction kept 3 bases outside the gene matches. Per germline, CDR1 MNHEY and CDR2 SVGAGI. The CDR3 is 14 residues long. CDR3 protein: CASSSGRAPGELFF. The CDR3 DNA sequence: TGTGCCAGCAGTAGCGGGAGGGCCCCCGGGGAGCTGTTTTTT.

The V gene is TRBV11-2, the J gene TRBJ1-2, with 7 nucleotides matching TRBD1. Trimming took 3 bases from V and 6 from J; bases not matched to a gene: 4. In germline, CDR1 is SGHAT, CDR2 FQNNGV. The CDR3 totals 13 residues. The CDR3 DNA reads as TGTGCCAGCAGCTTTGGGACAGAAGATGGCTACACCTTC. Protein: CASSFGTEDGYTF.

CDR3 coding DNA: TGTGCCAGTAGTGTGGACAGGGAGGGGCACAATGAGCAGTTCTTC. Translated, it gives CASSVDREGHNEQFF. The chain couples TRBV19 to TRBJ2-1; D is possibly TRBD1 (8 bases). Germline values: CDR1 LNHDA, CDR2 SQIVND (reference sequence). The CDR3 is made up of 15 amino acids. Trimming left V 5 bases short and J 5 bases short, with 16 bases between.

The chain carries TRBV9 and TRBJ1-2; 9 nucleotides align to TRBD1. The V and J ends lost 4 bases and 2 bases, in that order; junction bases with no gene match: 3. The CDR3 length is 14 residues. CDR1 and CDR2 from the germline V gene are SGDLS and YYNGEE. The CDR3 DNA follows: TGTGCCAGCAGCCCGGGACAGGGAAACTATGGCTACACCTTC. Translation: CASSPGQGNYGYTF.

The chain joins TRBV19 to TRBJ1-1; no firm D call. Germline CDR1 is LNHDA and CDR2 is SQIVND (reference sequence). Trimming took off 10 bases at V and 1 base at J, with 13 bases between the two ends. The CDR3 sequence is 13 residues long. The CDR3 protein is CATAPERNTEAFF. The CDR3 nucleotides read TGTGCCACCGCCCCGGAGAGGAACACTGAAGCTTTCTTT.

The CDR3 here is CASSLAGGGGAFF. CDR3 DNA: TGTGCCAGCAGCTTGGCAGGGGGCGGCGGAGCTTTCTTT. This chain uses TRBV5-4 with TRBJ1-1; 8 bases line up with TRBD1. Germline V gene lookup returns CDR1 SGHNT and CDR2 YYREEE (reference sequence). V lost 0 bases to trimming and J lost 10 bases; unmatched junction nucleotides: 5. CDR3 length equals 13 residues. The entire variable domain, with the rest obtained from reference TRBV5-4 and TRBJ1-1, is as follows: ETGVTQSPTHLIKTRGQQVTLRCSSQSGHNTVSWYQQALGQGPQFIFQYYREEENGRGNFPPRFSGLQFPNYSSELNVNALELDDSALYLCASSLAGGGGAFFGQGTRLTVV.